Listed below are T cell receptor beta chains from one sample, sequenced in a study of T cell responses to AZD1222 COVID-19 vaccine. The table came from immunoSEQ multiplex PCR; TCRdb's copy has only in-frame clones and leaves some out. Of 100,000 to 150,000 clones detected, 65% to 90% appear once; the ten largest clones hold 20% to 25%. The sample consisted of peripheral blood, taken on day 0 of AZD1222 vaccination. The receptors come from an adult in good health. The CDR3 runs from the conserved cysteine through the conserved F or W. The D gene is left open where the match is weak. A row's size may be missing; if present it is once, few, many or a size class.

V gene: TRBV28
clone size: few
J gene: TRBJ2-2
D gene: .
CDR3 protein: CASSFFPGRDITGELFF
CDR3 DNA: TGTGCCAGCAGTTTTTTCCCGGGACGAGACATCACCGGGGAGCTGTTTTTT

V gene: TRBV27
clone size: .
J gene: TRBJ1-6
D gene: .
CDR3 protein: CASSLTPSANSPLHF
CDR3 DNA: TGTGCCAGCAGTTTAACACCGTCGGCTAATTCACCCCTCCACTTT

V gene: TRBV7-2
clone size: once
J gene: TRBJ2-3
D gene: .
CDR3 protein: CASTDRGLTDTQYF
CDR3 DNA: TGTGCCAGCACCGACCGGGGGTTAACAGATACGCAGTATTTT

V gene: TRBV19
clone size: .
J gene: TRBJ2-6
D gene: .
CDR3 protein: CASSIRVLVSGANVLTF
CDR3 DNA: TGTGCCAGTAGTATCAGGGTACTGGTCTCTGGGGCCAACGTCCTGACTTTC

V gene: TRBV7-9
clone size: .
J gene: TRBJ1-1
D gene: .
CDR3 protein: CASRNQGFGNTEAFF
CDR3 DNA: TGTGCCAGCAGAAACCAGGGATTTGGGAACACTGAAGCTTTCTTT

V gene: TRBV20-1
clone size: .
J gene: TRBJ1-1
D gene: .
CDR3 protein: CSARGARAFF
CDR3 DNA: TGCAGTGCTAGAGGTGCTAGGGCTTTCTTT

V gene: TRBV18
clone size: .
J gene: TRBJ2-1
D gene: TRBD2
CDR3 protein: CASSPSGGTPNNEQFF
CDR3 DNA: TGTGCCAGCTCACCTAGCGGGGGGACCCCCAACAATGAGCAGTTCTTC

V gene: TRBV18
clone size: .
J gene: TRBJ1-6
D gene: .
CDR3 protein: CASSPEKAAPYNSPLHF
CDR3 DNA: TGTGCCAGCTCACCAGAGAAGGCAGCCCCCTATAATTCACCCCTCCACTTT

V gene: TRBV5-4
clone size: .
J gene: TRBJ1-5
D gene: TRBD1
CDR3 protein: CASSLDRGNQPQHF
CDR3 DNA: TGTGCCAGCAGCTTGGACAGGGGTAATCAGCCCCAGCATTTT

V gene: TRBV11-2
clone size: once
J gene: TRBJ1-2
D gene: .
CDR3 protein: CASSQGGEANYGYTF
CDR3 DNA: TGTGCCAGCAGTCAAGGGGGGGAAGCTAACTATGGCTACACCTTC

V gene: TRBV7-6
clone size: .
J gene: TRBJ2-7
D gene: TRBD2
CDR3 protein: CASSQRRGAGDQNEQYF
CDR3 DNA: TGTGCCAGCAGCCAGAGGCGGGGAGCGGGGGACCAGAACGAGCAGTACTTC

V gene: TRBV28
clone size: few
J gene: TRBJ1-2
D gene: .
CDR3 protein: CASSISVNYGYTF
CDR3 DNA: TGTGCCAGCAGTATATCAGTTAACTATGGCTACACCTTC

V gene: TRBV7-9
clone size: .
J gene: TRBJ2-4
D gene: TRBD1
CDR3 protein: CASSFGTGGKNIQYF
CDR3 DNA: TGTGCCAGCAGCTTCGGGACAGGGGGCAAAAACATTCAGTACTTC

V gene: TRBV28
clone size: once
J gene: TRBJ2-1
D gene: .
CDR3 protein: CASSPSEGTNSYNEQFF
CDR3 DNA: TGTGCCAGCAGTCCCAGCGAGGGGACAAACTCCTACAATGAGCAGTTCTTC

V gene: TRBV9
clone size: .
J gene: TRBJ1-2
D gene: .
CDR3 protein: CASSVDNYGYTF
CDR3 DNA: TGTGCCAGCAGCGTAGACAACTATGGCTACACCTTC

V gene: TRBV6-6
clone size: .
J gene: TRBJ2-1
D gene: .
CDR3 protein: CASSDDEYNEQFF
CDR3 DNA: TGTGCCAGCAGCGATGACGAGTACAATGAGCAGTTCTTC

V gene: TRBV13
clone size: .
J gene: TRBJ2-3
D gene: TRBD2
CDR3 protein: CASSSIAGGLGYTDTQYF
CDR3 DNA: TGTGCCAGCAGCTCTATAGCGGGGGGCCTTGGTTACACAGATACGCAGTATTTT

V gene: TRBV6-5
clone size: few
J gene: TRBJ1-4
D gene: TRBD1
CDR3 protein: CASSYAFGTAHEKLFF
CDR3 DNA: TGTGCCAGCAGTTACGCTTTCGGGACAGCCCATGAAAAACTGTTTTTT

V gene: TRBV4-3
clone size: .
J gene: TRBJ2-6
D gene: .
CDR3 protein: CASSQEAPGANVLTF
CDR3 DNA: TGCGCCAGCAGCCAAGAAGCCCCTGGGGCCAACGTCCTGACTTTC

V gene: TRBV6-5
clone size: .
J gene: TRBJ2-2
D gene: .
CDR3 protein: CASSTGNTGELFF
CDR3 DNA: TGTGCCAGCAGTACCGGGAACACCGGGGAGCTGTTTTTT

V gene: TRBV7-8
clone size: .
J gene: TRBJ2-7
D gene: .
CDR3 protein: CASSGGQVNEQYF
CDR3 DNA: TGTGCCAGCAGCGGGGGGCAGGTCAACGAGCAGTACTTC

V gene: TRBV19
clone size: .
J gene: TRBJ1-5
D gene: TRBD1
CDR3 protein: CASSAYRGQPQHF
CDR3 DNA: TGTGCCAGTAGTGCCTACAGGGGACAGCCCCAGCATTTT

V gene: TRBV28
clone size: .
J gene: TRBJ2-7
D gene: .
CDR3 protein: CASSLPTLGGNEQYF
CDR3 DNA: TGTGCCAGCAGTTTACCGACTCTGGGTGGCAACGAGCAGTACTTC

V gene: TRBV28
clone size: .
J gene: TRBJ1-2
D gene: .
CDR3 protein: CASSFNTDYGYTF
CDR3 DNA: TGTGCCAGCAGTTTCAATACGGACTATGGCTACACCTTC

V gene: TRBV11-2
clone size: .
J gene: TRBJ2-1
D gene: .
CDR3 protein: CASSPFAKSYNEQFF
CDR3 DNA: TGTGCCAGCAGCCCCTTCGCGAAATCCTACAATGAGCAGTTCTTC

V gene: TRBV5-4
clone size: .
J gene: TRBJ1-1
D gene: TRBD1
CDR3 protein: CASSLVTGELEAFF
CDR3 DNA: TGTGCCAGCAGCTTGGTGACAGGGGAACTTGAAGCTTTCTTT

V gene: TRBV6-6
clone size: .
J gene: TRBJ1-6
D gene: TRBD1
CDR3 protein: CASSQRTGNSPLHF
CDR3 DNA: TGTGCCAGCAGCCAACGGACAGGGAATTCACCCCTCCACTTT

V gene: TRBV2
clone size: .
J gene: TRBJ2-6
D gene: .
CDR3 protein: CASSHRDSGANVLTF
CDR3 DNA: TGTGCCAGCAGCCACAGGGACTCTGGGGCCAACGTCCTGACTTTC

V gene: TRBV4-2
clone size: once
J gene: TRBJ1-1
D gene: .
CDR3 protein: CASSPLNPGLNTEAFF
CDR3 DNA: TGTGCCAGCAGCCCCCTGAACCCGGGGTTGAACACTGAAGCTTTCTTT

V gene: TRBV4-2
clone size: .
J gene: TRBJ1-6
D gene: .
CDR3 protein: CASSQEGYSPLHF
CDR3 DNA: TGTGCCAGCAGCCAAGAGGGGTATTCACCCCTCCACTTT

V gene: TRBV7-3
clone size: once
J gene: TRBJ1-5
D gene: .
CDR3 protein: CASSLIGQRNQPQHF
CDR3 DNA: TGTGCCAGCAGCTTAATTGGACAGAGAAATCAGCCCCAGCATTTT

V gene: TRBV7-9
clone size: .
J gene: TRBJ2-5
D gene: TRBD1
CDR3 protein: CASSSDRTGETQYF
CDR3 DNA: TGTGCCAGCAGCTCGGACAGGACAGGAGAGACCCAGTACTTC